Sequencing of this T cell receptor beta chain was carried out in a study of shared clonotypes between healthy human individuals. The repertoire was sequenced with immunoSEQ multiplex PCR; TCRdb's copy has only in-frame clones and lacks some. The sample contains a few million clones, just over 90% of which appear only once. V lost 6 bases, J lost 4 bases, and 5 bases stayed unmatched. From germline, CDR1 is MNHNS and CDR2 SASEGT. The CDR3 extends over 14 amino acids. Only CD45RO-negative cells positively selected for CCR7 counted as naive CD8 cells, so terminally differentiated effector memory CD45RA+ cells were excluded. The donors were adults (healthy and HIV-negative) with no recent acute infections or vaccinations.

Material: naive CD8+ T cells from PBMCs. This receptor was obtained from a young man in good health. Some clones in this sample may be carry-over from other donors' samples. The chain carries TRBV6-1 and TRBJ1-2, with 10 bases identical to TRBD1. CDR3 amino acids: CASSDGTGAYGYTF. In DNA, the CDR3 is TGTGCCAGCAGCGACGGGACAGGGGCCTATGGCTACACCTTC.